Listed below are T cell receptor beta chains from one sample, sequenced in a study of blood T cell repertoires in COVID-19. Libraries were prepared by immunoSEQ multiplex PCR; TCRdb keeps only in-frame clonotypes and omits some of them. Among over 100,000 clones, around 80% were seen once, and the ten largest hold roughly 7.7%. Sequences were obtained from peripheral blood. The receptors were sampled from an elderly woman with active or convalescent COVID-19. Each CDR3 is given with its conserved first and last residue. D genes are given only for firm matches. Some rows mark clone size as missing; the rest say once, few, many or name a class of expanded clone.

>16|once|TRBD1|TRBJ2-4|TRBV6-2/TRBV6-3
CASSYSPTGGKNIQYF
TGTGCCAGCAGTTACTCTCCTACAGGGGGCAAAAACATTCAGTACTTC
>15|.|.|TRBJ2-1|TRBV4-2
CASSPRDFVSNEQFF
TGTGCCAGCAGCCCCCGGGACTTCGTCTCCAATGAGCAGTTCTTC
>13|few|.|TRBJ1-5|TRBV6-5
CASSYSRSQPQHF
TGTGCCAGCAGTTACTCGAGGAGCCAGCCCCAGCATTTT
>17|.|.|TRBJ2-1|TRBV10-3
CAISESKNLRSYNEQFF
TGTGCCATCAGTGAGTCGAAAAACTTGCGGAGCTACAATGAGCAGTTCTTC
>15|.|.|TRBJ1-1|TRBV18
CASSPRQEMNTEAFF
TGTGCCAGCTCACCCCGACAAGAGATGAACACTGAAGCTTTCTTT
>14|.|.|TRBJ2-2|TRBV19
CASRVGTHTGELFF
TGTGCCAGTAGGGTCGGGACTCACACCGGGGAGCTGTTTTTT
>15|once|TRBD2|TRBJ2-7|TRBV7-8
CASSFPRELAYEQYF
TGTGCCAGCAGCTTCCCGCGGGAGCTCGCCTACGAGCAGTACTTC
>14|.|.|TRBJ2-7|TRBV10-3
CAISELAERYEQYF
TGTGCCATCAGTGAGTTGGCGGAGCGCTACGAGCAGTACTTC
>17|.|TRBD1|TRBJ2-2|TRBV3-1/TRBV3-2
CASSQEWDRVNTGELFF
TGTGCCAGCAGCCAAGAATGGGACAGGGTGAACACCGGGGAGCTGTTTTTT
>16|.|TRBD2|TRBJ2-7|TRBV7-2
CASSLDGASGLHPQYF
TGTGCCAGCAGCTTAGATGGTGCTAGCGGGCTCCACCCGCAGTACTTC
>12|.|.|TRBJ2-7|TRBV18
CASQGGHYEQYF
TGTGCCAGCCAGGGGGGACACTACGAGCAGTACTTC
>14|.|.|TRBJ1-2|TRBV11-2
CASSASPANYGYTF
TGTGCCAGCAGCGCGTCACCAGCGAACTATGGCTACACCTTC
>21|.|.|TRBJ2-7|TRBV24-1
CATSDDQNYDRFLTPLYEQYF
TGTGCCACCAGTGACGACCAAAATTACGACAGGTTCCTCACCCCCCTCTACGAGCAGTACTTC
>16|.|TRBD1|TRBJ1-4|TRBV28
CASSLAWGQADEKLFF
TGTGCCAGCAGTTTGGCTTGGGGACAGGCTGATGAAAAACTGTTTTTT